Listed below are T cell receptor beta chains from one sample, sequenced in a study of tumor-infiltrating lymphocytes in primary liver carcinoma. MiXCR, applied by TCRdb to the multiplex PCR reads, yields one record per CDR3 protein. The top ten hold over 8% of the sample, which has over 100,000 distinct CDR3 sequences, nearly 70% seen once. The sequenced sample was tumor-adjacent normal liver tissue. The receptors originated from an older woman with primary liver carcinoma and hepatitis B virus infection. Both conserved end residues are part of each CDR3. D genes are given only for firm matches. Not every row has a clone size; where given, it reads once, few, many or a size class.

cdr3_aa: CASPPTGGEQPQYF; cdr3_nt: TGTGCCAGCCCCCCCACAGGGGGCGAACAGCCCCAGTATTTT; v_call: TRBV28; j_call: TRBJ2-3; d_call: TRBD1; clone_size: -
cdr3_aa: CASSPGTNGITNEQFF; cdr3_nt: TGTGCCAGCAGTCCCGGGACTAACGGGATTACGAATGAGCAGTTCTTC; v_call: TRBV7-9; j_call: TRBJ2-1; d_call: TRBD2; clone_size: -
cdr3_aa: CASNQDRAQPQRF; cdr3_nt: TGTGCCAGCAATCAAGACAGGGCTCAGCCCCAGCGTTTT; v_call: TRBV6-1; j_call: TRBJ1-5; d_call: TRBD1; clone_size: -
cdr3_aa: CASSLGQPQHF; cdr3_nt: TGTGCCAGCTCGTTGGGTCAGCCCCAGCATTTT; v_call: TRBV6-9; j_call: TRBJ1-5; d_call: -; clone_size: many
cdr3_aa: CATSDGTSGSNEQFF; cdr3_nt: TGTGCCACCAGTGATGGGACTAGCGGGAGCAATGAGCAGTTCTTC; v_call: TRBV24-1; j_call: TRBJ2-1; d_call: TRBD2; clone_size: few
cdr3_aa: CASSSKPGELFF; cdr3_nt: TGTGCCAGCAGCTCCAAGCCCGGGGAGCTGTTTTTT; v_call: TRBV5-4; j_call: TRBJ2-2; d_call: -; clone_size: many
cdr3_aa: CASSFAEMDTEAFF; cdr3_nt: TGTGCCAGCAGTTTTGCAGAGATGGACACTGAAGCTTTCTTT; v_call: TRBV12-3/TRBV12-4; j_call: TRBJ1-1; d_call: -; clone_size: once
cdr3_aa: CANSYDGGTEQYF; cdr3_nt: TGTGCCAACAGTTACGATGGGGGGACCGAGCAGTACTTC; v_call: TRBV6-5; j_call: TRBJ2-7; d_call: -; clone_size: -
cdr3_aa: CAIRSTTRGSDTQYF; cdr3_nt: TGTGCCATCAGATCAACTACGAGGGGATCAGATACGCAGTATTTT; v_call: TRBV10-3; j_call: TRBJ2-3; d_call: -; clone_size: many
cdr3_aa: CASSLVSGRTDTQYF; cdr3_nt: TGTGCCAGCAGCTTAGTTAGCGGGAGAACAGATACACAGTATTTT; v_call: TRBV11-2; j_call: TRBJ2-3; d_call: TRBD2; clone_size: -
cdr3_aa: CANRIRGGTGRRDEQFF; cdr3_nt: TGTGCCAACAGGATTCGTGGGGGTACAGGGCGTCGAGATGAGCAGTTCTTC; v_call: TRBV6-6; j_call: TRBJ2-1; d_call: -; clone_size: -
cdr3_aa: CSGGQGEAFF; cdr3_nt: TGTAGCGGAGGACAGGGGGAAGCTTTCTTT; v_call: TRBV29-1; j_call: TRBJ1-1; d_call: TRBD1; clone_size: -
cdr3_aa: CGSRGHLMNQPQYF; cdr3_nt: TGTGGCAGCAGAGGCCACCTTATGAATCAGCCCCAGTATTTT; v_call: TRBV6-7; j_call: TRBJ2-3; d_call: -; clone_size: -
cdr3_aa: CASSHPGQGARNEQFF; cdr3_nt: TGTGCCAGCAGTCACCCGGGACAGGGGGCGCGGAATGAGCAGTTCTTC; v_call: TRBV6-5; j_call: TRBJ2-1; d_call: TRBD1; clone_size: -
cdr3_aa: CAGIRLWGSETQYF; cdr3_nt: TGTGCCGGCATCAGATTATGGGGGTCAGAAACGCAGTATTTT; v_call: TRBV6-5; j_call: TRBJ2-3; d_call: -; clone_size: -
cdr3_aa: CASSLSASGMVTDTQYF; cdr3_nt: TGTGCCAGCAGCTTATCCGCTAGCGGGATGGTCACAGATACGCAGTATTTT; v_call: TRBV7-2; j_call: TRBJ2-3; d_call: TRBD2; clone_size: -
cdr3_aa: CASSSGSSYEQYF; cdr3_nt: TGTGCCAGCAGTTCCGGGAGCTCCTACGAGCAGTACTTC; v_call: TRBV5-1; j_call: TRBJ2-7; d_call: -; clone_size: many
cdr3_aa: CASSLVVAGAGKSEQFF; cdr3_nt: TGTGCCAGCAGCTTAGTGGTTGCGGGAGCAGGCAAGTCAGAGCAGTTCTTC; v_call: TRBV13; j_call: TRBJ2-1; d_call: TRBD2; clone_size: many
cdr3_aa: CACRPPDSLRYGYSF; cdr3_nt: TGTGCCTGCAGGCCCCCGGACAGTCTACGCTATGGCTACAGCTTC; v_call: TRBV11-1; j_call: TRBJ1-2; d_call: -; clone_size: -
cdr3_aa: CSAPLPYDEQYF; cdr3_nt: TGCAGTGCCCCGCTTCCCTATGATGAGCAGTACTTC; v_call: TRBV20-1; j_call: TRBJ2-7; d_call: -; clone_size: -
cdr3_aa: CASSYDRARGYTF; cdr3_nt: TGTGCCAGCAGCTACGACAGGGCGCGTGGCTACACCTTC; v_call: TRBV12-3/TRBV12-4; j_call: TRBJ1-2; d_call: TRBD1; clone_size: many
cdr3_aa: CSVSGLTNTEAFF; cdr3_nt: TGCAGCGTCTCAGGATTAACGAACACTGAAGCTTTCTTT; v_call: TRBV29-1; j_call: TRBJ1-1; d_call: -; clone_size: once
cdr3_aa: CASISRGNTEAFF; cdr3_nt: TGTGCCAGTATCTCGCGGGGGAACACTGAAGCTTTCTTT; v_call: TRBV11-3; j_call: TRBJ1-1; d_call: -; clone_size: -
cdr3_aa: CAISLEWGENNEQFF; cdr3_nt: TGTGCCATCAGCTTAGAATGGGGCGAGAACAATGAGCAGTTCTTC; v_call: TRBV11-2; j_call: TRBJ2-1; d_call: -; clone_size: -
cdr3_aa: CASSRDSGNNQPQHF; cdr3_nt: TGTGCCAGCAGCCGGGACAGCGGGAACAATCAGCCCCAGCATTTT; v_call: TRBV6-6; j_call: TRBJ1-5; d_call: TRBD1; clone_size: once
cdr3_aa: CVSSDVHNTNTGELFF; cdr3_nt: TGTGTCAGCAGCGACGTACACAACACGAACACCGGGGAGCTGTTTTTT; v_call: TRBV11-2; j_call: TRBJ2-2; d_call: -; clone_size: -
cdr3_aa: CASSHRSAVKPQHF; cdr3_nt: TGTGCCAGCAGCCACAGGTCGGCGGTGAAGCCCCAGCATTTT; v_call: TRBV28; j_call: TRBJ1-5; d_call: -; clone_size: many